This is a list of T cell receptor beta chains from one sample in a study of cytomegalovirus exposure and HLA in healthy donors. Clones were sequenced by immunoSEQ multiplex PCR, and TCRdb holds only the in-frame ones, with some missing. In the table there are approximately 170,000 clones, approximately 80% of which are singletons. Sequences were obtained from PBMCs. The receptors come from a male donor in good health and CMV-seropositive. Each CDR3 is given without its conserved first and last residue.

J gene: TRBJ1-5; V gene: TRBV6-1; CDR3 length: 9; CDR3 protein: ASRINQGVH
J gene: TRBJ2-1; V gene: TRBV2; CDR3 length: 12; CDR3 protein: ASSQPDRGNEQF
J gene: TRBJ2-2; V gene: TRBV6-1; CDR3 length: 10; CDR3 protein: ASKPRIGELF
J gene: TRBJ2-2; V gene: TRBV6-5; CDR3 length: 12; CDR3 protein: ASSYLQGAGELF
J gene: TRBJ2-1; V gene: TRBV11-2; CDR3 length: 10; CDR3 protein: ASSSPGLRQF
J gene: TRBJ1-4; V gene: TRBV19; CDR3 length: 12; CDR3 protein: ASSKGTGERKLF
J gene: TRBJ1-2; V gene: TRBV14; CDR3 length: 14; CDR3 protein: ASSQEWGGLNDGYT
J gene: TRBJ1-2; V gene: TRBV4-3; CDR3 length: 13; CDR3 protein: ASSPGDNGNYGYT
J gene: TRBJ2-1; V gene: TRBV27; CDR3 length: 12; CDR3 protein: ASSFSYPRNEQF
J gene: TRBJ1-1; V gene: TRBV11-2; CDR3 length: 12; CDR3 protein: ASRRTGGDTEAF
J gene: TRBJ1-1; V gene: TRBV13; CDR3 length: 12; CDR3 protein: ASSLQVVNTEAF
J gene: TRBJ1-1; V gene: TRBV7-6; CDR3 length: 14; CDR3 protein: ASSLLYGTGRTEAF
J gene: TRBJ1-1; V gene: TRBV18; CDR3 length: 13; CDR3 protein: ASSPPNDRGTEAF
J gene: TRBJ1-5; V gene: TRBV4-2; CDR3 length: 13; CDR3 protein: ASSLGQGNNQPQH
J gene: TRBJ1-3; V gene: TRBV12-5; CDR3 length: 14; CDR3 protein: ASAPGHRVSGNTIY
J gene: TRBJ2-5; V gene: TRBV7-2; CDR3 length: 14; CDR3 protein: ASSPPGRGRGETQY
J gene: TRBJ1-1; V gene: TRBV15; CDR3 length: 13; CDR3 protein: ATSRDPGMNTEAF
J gene: TRBJ2-7; V gene: TRBV6-1; CDR3 length: 15; CDR3 protein: ASSEGAGGFVVYEQY
J gene: TRBJ2-7; V gene: TRBV7-8; CDR3 length: 12; CDR3 protein: ASSLSDSFYEQY
J gene: TRBJ2-3; V gene: TRBV12-5; CDR3 length: 13; CDR3 protein: ASGSGGPRGDTQY
J gene: TRBJ1-6; V gene: TRBV4-1; CDR3 length: 12; CDR3 protein: ASSSGQYNSPLH
J gene: TRBJ1-1; V gene: TRBV5-6; CDR3 length: 14; CDR3 protein: ASSLADRGRGPEAF
J gene: TRBJ2-7; V gene: TRBV11-1; CDR3 length: 11; CDR3 protein: ASSLLSSYEQY
J gene: TRBJ2-4; V gene: TRBV27; CDR3 length: 13; CDR3 protein: ASSWRGGGKNIQY
J gene: TRBJ1-2; V gene: TRBV4-1; CDR3 length: 14; CDR3 protein: ASSQDPQGFGYGYT
J gene: TRBJ1-6; V gene: TRBV6-6; CDR3 length: 13; CDR3 protein: ASSRPAASNSPLH
J gene: -; V gene: TRBV5-1; CDR3 length: 15; CDR3 protein: ASSPGTSGLSSYEQY
J gene: TRBJ2-5; V gene: TRBV6-1; CDR3 length: 14; CDR3 protein: ASSGWGLADQETQY
J gene: TRBJ2-5; V gene: TRBV7-9; CDR3 length: 14; CDR3 protein: ASSPPGLAVPETQY
J gene: TRBJ2-1; V gene: TRBV19; CDR3 length: 13; CDR3 protein: ASRADRGSYNEQF
J gene: TRBJ2-3; V gene: TRBV6-6; CDR3 length: 13; CDR3 protein: ASSYRGAPTDTQY
J gene: TRBJ1-1; V gene: TRBV7-6; CDR3 length: 16; CDR3 protein: ASSTYPRGGQRITEAF
J gene: TRBJ2-7; V gene: TRBV10-1; CDR3 length: 12; CDR3 protein: ASSEDREVSEQY
J gene: TRBJ2-2; V gene: TRBV7-8; CDR3 length: 13; CDR3 protein: ASSLVLSGTGELF
J gene: TRBJ1-5; V gene: TRBV9; CDR3 length: 13; CDR3 protein: ASTLDRDGNQPQH
J gene: TRBJ1-1; V gene: TRBV14; CDR3 length: 14; CDR3 protein: ASSLGLGGGNTEAF
J gene: TRBJ1-1; V gene: TRBV15; CDR3 length: 13; CDR3 protein: ATSRVTGVNTEAF
J gene: TRBJ2-3; V gene: TRBV7-3; CDR3 length: 12; CDR3 protein: ASSLGQGTDTQY
J gene: TRBJ1-1; V gene: TRBV6-6; CDR3 length: 13; CDR3 protein: ASIHRGGAGYEAF
J gene: TRBJ2-1; V gene: TRBV7-3; CDR3 length: 13; CDR3 protein: ASSFAGGPGYEQF
J gene: TRBJ2-7; V gene: TRBV7-8; CDR3 length: 14; CDR3 protein: ASSPPIRTATYEQY
J gene: TRBJ2-7; V gene: TRBV7-9; CDR3 length: 11; CDR3 protein: ASGGASPYEQY